This TCR beta chain is drawn from a study of Graves' ophthalmopathy and Graves' hyperthyroidism. Overall study context: Blood was drawn at initial diagnosis, before any treatment. General study points: The model predicted ophthalmopathy progression with about 71% sensitivity and less than 85% specificity.

Enrolled hyperthyroidism patients had a new diagnosis, a duration under 2 months, and an age of 18 to 65. The PBMC fraction was derived from about 9.5 ml of fresh peripheral blood. This clonotype has only a few counts. Its antigen is unknown. Amplification of TCR beta CDR3 regions used RNA transcripts. The first-round RT-PCR employed HTBI primers together with the Qiagen OneStep RT-PCR kit. A multiplex PCR was then performed as the second round. TCRdb independently ran MiXCR on the multiplex PCR reads; one entry per CDR3 protein. The data show 300,000 to 500,000 distinct CDR3 sequences, about 16% seen once. The CDR3 contains 13 residues. Trimming left V 5 bases short and J 3 bases short, with 10 bases between. Germline CDR1 is SEHNR and CDR2 is FQNEAQ (reference sequence).

The V call is TRBV7-9, the J call TRBJ2-5, with a possible D match to TRBD2 (5 bases). The clonotype was recovered from a woman under 30 with stable Graves' hyperthyroidism. The specimen was peripheral blood. The CDR3 DNA follows: TGTGCCAGCAGCGCGGGCCAGAAAGAGACCCAGTACTTC. Residues: CASSAGQKETQYF. Looking up the rest from reference TRBV7-9 and TRBJ2-5 gives the full variable domain: DTGVSQNPRHKITKRGQNVTFRCDPISEHNRLYWYRQTLGQGPEFLTYFQNEAQLEKSRLLSDRFSAERPKGSFSTLEIQRTEQGDSAMYLCASSAGQKETQYFGPGTRLLVL.